This T cell receptor (beta chain) was obtained from a study of T cells after yellow fever vaccination. As for the study in general: For low cell numbers, libraries were made with SMART-Seq v4 Ultra Low Input.

Study outcomes and limitations: Booster sampling recovered most clones from primary vaccination (less than 97% CD4, approximately 88% CD8).

Via MiXCR, TCRdb re-called the 5' RACE reads, giving one row per CDR3 protein. Of about 430,000 distinct CDR3 sequences listed, 18% are singletons. The ends were cut back, 3 bases at V and 6 bases at J, with 12 bases in the middle. CDR3 length: 14 amino acids. Germline lookup yields CDR1 MNHEY and CDR2 SMNVEV (reference sequence). Turning to this clonotype: Antigen specificity is unknown.

The V call is TRBV27, the J call TRBJ2-1, with a weak D call TRBD2 (5 bases). The clonotype originates from a young man who received the YFV17D yellow fever vaccine. The material sequenced was PBMCs, taken before the yellow fever booster vaccination. The CDR3: CASSFRGNLNEQFF. The DNA of the CDR3 is TGTGCCAGCAGTTTTAGAGGGAACCTCAATGAGCAGTTCTTC.